The 22 T cell receptor beta chains below all came from one sample that was sequenced in a study of cytomegalovirus exposure and HLA in healthy donors. Researchers ran the PCR with 60 Vbeta and 13 Jbeta primers. Assay used: immunoSEQ multiplex PCR; TCRdb lists only in-frame clones, some missing. The data hold under 95,000 clones, with about four fifths observed a single time. Sequencing was done on a sample of PBMCs. These receptors were taken from a woman aged 40 to 49 in good health and CMV-seropositive.

The chain links TRBV2 to TRBJ2-3; TRBD2 might be the D (5 bases). This CDR3 is built from 14 residues. V was clipped by 1 base and J by 6 bases, with 11 bases between them. Germline values: CDR1 SNHLY, CDR2 FYNNEI. This CDR3 reads CASSEGRSYDTQYF. Here the CDR3 DNA reads TGTGCCAGCAGTGAAGGGAGGTCCTACGATACGCAGTATTTT.

This chain uses TRBV7-9 with TRBJ2-1; TRBD2 might be the D (6 bases). CDR1 is SEHNR, CDR2 FQNEAQ, per germline (reference sequence). Trimming shortened V by 3 bases and J by 6 bases, and 15 bases separated the two germline ends. This CDR3 has 15 amino acids. The CDR3 sequence: CASSFGGAWLNEQFF. CDR3 nucleotide sequence: TGTGCCAGCAGCTTCGGCGGGGCCTGGCTCAATGAGCAGTTCTTC.

This clone occurred once. The CDR3 loop is CASSDGLNEQYF. For the CDR3, the DNA is TGCGCCAGCAGTGATGGACTCAACGAGCAGTACTTC. This chain links TRBV10-1 with TRBJ2-7; weak D call: TRBD2 (5 bases). The CDR3 is 12 residues long. Germline loops: CDR1 WNHNN, CDR2 SYGVQD (reference sequence). Trimming cost V 3 bases and J 5 bases, with 8 bases left between them.

The chain joins TRBV7-9 to TRBJ1-2; D might be TRBD1 (5 bases). Germline V gene sequence: CDR1 SEHNR, CDR2 FQNEAQ (reference sequence). V lost 5 bases and J 3 bases, leaving 16 bases between the germline ends. The CDR3 is 15 amino acids. CDR3 amino acids: CASSPGGIEDYGYTF. The DNA for the CDR3 is TGTGCCAGCAGCCCTGGGGGGATAGAAGACTATGGCTACACCTTC.

The J gene is TRBJ1-1, the V gene TRBV5-1; D uncertain. Trimming cost V 4 bases and J 0 bases, with 13 bases left between them. The CDR3 runs 15 residues. From germline, CDR1 is SGHRS and CDR2 YFSETQ. CDR3: CASSNEEELNTEAFF. The CDR3 DNA reads TGCGCCAGCAGCAACGAGGAAGAGCTGAACACTGAAGCTTTCTTT.

This clone was recorded a few times. The V call is TRBV6-5, the J call TRBJ1-5; 8 bases are shared with TRBD1. V lost 5 bases to trimming and J lost 6 bases; unmatched junction nucleotides: 9. The germline V gene has CDR1 MNHEY and CDR2 SVGAGI. The CDR3 length is 15 residues. The CDR3 nucleotides are TGTGCCAGCAGTGTGACAGGGGCCCCCGGTCAGCCCCAGCATTTT. It yields the protein CASSVTGAPGQPQHF.

This sequence joins TRBV27 and TRBJ1-1, with D possibly being TRBD1 (5 bases). This CDR3 has 15 residues. The ends were cut back, 4 bases at V and 1 base at J, with 13 bases in the middle. The germline CDR1 and CDR2 sequences are MNHEY and SMNVEV (reference sequence). CDR3 amino acids: CASSSLPQGNTEAFF. In nucleotides, the CDR3 is TGTGCCAGCAGTTCCCTCCCTCAGGGGAACACTGAAGCTTTCTTT.

Remarks on this clone: At one end the junction does not follow the germline gene, possibly because of a read error. The rearrangement joins TRBV7-9 to TRBJ2-5; D not resolved. The CDR3 consists of 12 residues. Germline lookup yields CDR1 SEHNR and CDR2 FQNEAQ (reference sequence). CDR3 sequence reads: CPSSHLWETQYF. Written as DNA, the CDR3 is TGTCCCAGCAGCCACTTATGGGAGACCCAGTACTTC.

The chain couples TRBV6-5 to TRBJ2-5, with 7 bases identical to TRBD2. The J call may be mistaken, given a closer DNA end match to TRBJ2-7. Germline-derived CDR1 and CDR2 are MNHEY and SVGAGI. The CDR3 covers 16 residues. The DNA of the CDR3 is TGTGCCAGCAGTTACTCCATTAAGGCGGGAGACTACGAGCAGTACTTC. Translating it yields CASSYSIKAGDYEQYF.

J is TRBJ2-7 and V is TRBV6-5; perhaps TRBD2 as D (7 bases). V lost 2 bases to trimming and J lost 1 base, with 12 bases between them. The CDR3 sequence is 15 residues long. Germline V gene sequence: CDR1 MNHEY, CDR2 SVGAGI. The CDR3 is CASSYQGGGSYEQYF. For the CDR3, the DNA is TGTGCCAGCAGTTACCAAGGGGGGGGGTCCTACGAGCAGTACTTC.

This clone has more than one count but fewer than ten. This CDR3 reads CASSQAPLVDSYNEQFF. CDR3 DNA: TGTGCCAGCAGCCAAGCCCCCCTCGTAGACTCCTACAATGAGCAGTTCTTC. The rearrangement links TRBV4-2 to TRBJ2-1, with unresolved D. V was cut by 1 base and J by 0 bases, with 13 bases left in between. The CDR3 runs 17 residues. Germline values: CDR1 LGHNA, CDR2 YNFKEQ.

The chain is built from TRBV28 and TRBJ1-4; perhaps TRBD1 as D (5 bases). This CDR3 has 16 amino acids. Between the trimmed V and J ends, which lost 2 bases and 8 bases, there was a span of 18 bases. The germline V gene encodes CDR1 MDHEN and CDR2 SYDVKM. CDR3 sequence: CASSLIWGEGREKLFF. The CDR3, as DNA: TGTGCCAGCAGTTTAATCTGGGGCGAGGGGAGGGAAAAACTGTTTTTT.

The V and J genes are TRBV28 and TRBJ2-7, with 12 bases that match TRBD2. V lost 5 bases, J lost 2 bases, and 10 bases stayed unmatched. The CDR3 consists of 17 residues. Germline assignment: CDR1 MDHEN and CDR2 SYDVKM. In DNA form, the CDR3 reads TGTGCCAGCAGTGAAATCTCCTCTAGCGGGGGGGCCTACGAGCAGTACTTC. Protein sequence: CASSEISSSGGAYEQYF.

The chain combines TRBV29-1 with TRBJ2-3, with D unclear. Germline V gene lookup returns CDR1 SQVTM and CDR2 ANQGSEA. Trimming shortened V by 6 bases and J by 6 bases, and 13 bases separated the two germline ends. The CDR3 length is 12 residues. CDR3 in DNA: TGCAGCGTCTCTCCGACATGGGATACGCAGTATTTT. It encodes CSVSPTWDTQYF.

In this sample, this clone turned up a few times. The chain links TRBV25-1 to TRBJ1-1, with D possibly TRBD1 on 5 matching bases. The CDR3 covers 13 residues. The ends were cut back, 7 bases at V and 0 bases at J, with 9 bases in the middle. Germline V gene lookup returns CDR1 MGHDK and CDR2 SYGVNS. As DNA, the CDR3 is TGTGCCAGCAAAGGGGTGTTGAACACTGAAGCTTTCTTT. This gives the protein CASKGVLNTEAFF. Supplemented by reference TRBV25-1 and TRBJ1-1, the full variable domain reads EADIYQTPRYLVIGTGKKITLECSQTMGHDKMYWYQQDPGMELHLIHYSYGVNSTEKGDLSSESTVSRIRTEHFPLTLESARPSHTSQYLCASKGVLNTEAFFGQGTRLTVV.

The chain uses TRBV10-3 and TRBJ1-3, with 7 bases fitting TRBD1. The junction had 6 bases not matched to a gene; V was cut back by 10 bases and J by 0 bases. Germline values: CDR1 ENHRY, CDR2 SYGVKD. The CDR3 is 14 amino acids. The DNA for the CDR3 is TGTGCCACTAGGACAGGCGACTCTGGAAACACCATATATTTT. Protein product: CATRTGDSGNTIYF.

The chain couples TRBV19 to TRBJ1-1; 8 nucleotides match TRBD1. Losses at the gene ends were 8 bases for V and 1 base for J; bases not matched to a gene: 3. The CDR3 is 13 residues long. Germline V gives CDR1 LNHDA, CDR2 SQIVND (reference sequence). CDR3 nucleotide sequence: TGTGCCAGTCAGGACAGGGCGAACACTGAAGCTTTCTTT. Encoded protein: CASQDRANTEAFF.

This chain joins TRBV4-1 and TRBJ1-1, with 8 bases that match TRBD1. The V gene's germline CDR1 is MGHRA and CDR2 YSYEKL. The CDR3 is 15 amino acids. Trimming at V came to 3 bases and at J to 1 base, leaving 4 bases not matched to a gene. The CDR3: CASSQTGQANTEAFF. CDR3 DNA: TGCGCCAGCAGCCAGACGGGACAGGCGAACACTGAAGCTTTCTTT.

V gene TRBV6-6 combines with J gene TRBJ2-1; 11 nucleotides match TRBD2. Germline V gives CDR1 MNHNY, CDR2 SVGAGI (reference sequence). The CDR3 has 14 residues. The ends lost 4 bases at V and 8 bases at J; junction bases unmatched: 4. The CDR3 DNA reads as TGTGCCAGCAGTTCAGAACTAGCGGGAGATGAGCAGTTCTTC. Translated, it gives CASSSELAGDEQFF.

This clone was counted between two and nine times. This chain uses TRBV6-4 with TRBJ2-2; TRBD1 aligns across 8 bases. Germline V gene lookup returns CDR1 MRHNA and CDR2 SNTAGT. The J segment lost 3 bases and the V segment lost 3 bases, leaving 3 bases of the junction unmatched. The CDR3 has 15 amino acids. The chain's CDR3 is CASSEGQADTGELFF. The CDR3, as DNA: TGTGCCAGCAGTGAGGGACAGGCAGACACCGGGGAGCTGTTTTTT.

The V call is TRBV9, the J call TRBJ1-3; 9 nucleotides match TRBD1. Looked up from germline, CDR1 is SGDLS and CDR2 is YYNGEE. The length of the CDR3 is 14 residues. Losses at the gene ends were 6 bases for V and 4 bases for J; bases not matched to a gene: 5. The CDR3 here is CASNRDREGNTIYF. For the CDR3, the DNA is TGTGCCAGCAACCGGGACAGGGAGGGAAACACCATATATTTT.

The gene calls are TRBV5-1 and TRBJ2-1, with 14 nucleotides matching TRBD2. The germline V gene encodes CDR1 SGHRS and CDR2 YFSETQ. Germline trimming cut 4 bases from V and 4 bases from J; bases unmatched to any gene: 4. There are 16 residues in the CDR3. The CDR3 nucleotides are TGCGCCAGCAGCCCCGGACTAGCGGGGGGTTACAATGAGCAGTTCTTC. This gives the protein CASSPGLAGGYNEQFF.